The clone carrying this T cell receptor (beta chain) was observed a handful of times. Its target is unknown. This CDR3 is also generated by other DNA sequences in the sample. This sample was taken from a study of T cell responses to AZD1222 COVID-19 vaccine. Overall study context: Second-dose intervals near 4 or 12 weeks were combined. The study's findings and limits: Among the donors, most were white British and more were female, and clonal diversity was possibly underestimated. Seropositive AZD1222 recipients at baseline numbered only five or six. At 160-218 and 743-854, vaccine-associated CD4 TCRs were dominant, and they spanned spike.

Here immunoSEQ multiplex PCR was the method, and the copy in TCRdb shows in-frame clones only, minus some. The sample yields some 50,000 clones, approximately 88% seen once. This clonotype was sampled from an adult in good health. Specimen: peripheral blood, collected on day 0 of AZD1222 vaccination.

Here the CDR3 reads CASSEGGGTGELFF. The CDR3 DNA is TGCGCCAGCAGCGAGGGAGGAGGGACCGGGGAGCTGTTTTTT. This chain links TRBV5-1 with TRBJ2-2, with a possible D match to TRBD2 (6 bases). The CDR3 has 14 amino acids. Trimming removed 4 bases at V and 5 bases at J, with 12 bases between. CDR1 is SGHRS and CDR2 is YFSETQ in the germline V gene. The whole variable domain, filled in from reference TRBV5-1 and TRBJ2-2, reads KAGVTQTPRYLIKTRGQQVTLSCSPISGHRSVSWYQQTPGQGLQFLFEYFSETQRNKGNFPGRFSGRQFSNSRSEMNVSTLELGDSALYLCASSEGGGTGELFFGEGSRLTVL.